The 9 T cell receptor beta chains below come from one sample, sequenced in a study of T cell responses to AZD1222 COVID-19 vaccine. Assay used: immunoSEQ multiplex PCR; TCRdb lists only in-frame clones, some missing. Of 100,000 to 150,000 clones listed, roughly nine tenths are singletons. The source was peripheral blood, collected on day 0 of AZD1222 vaccination. Receptors originate from an adult in good health.

The chain combines TRBV7-2 with TRBJ2-3; perhaps TRBD2 as D (5 bases). CDR1 is SGHTA and CDR2 is FQGNSA in the germline V gene. The CDR3 runs to 18 residues. V was cut by 0 bases and J by 0 bases, with 16 bases left in between. CDR3 nucleotides: TGTGCCAGCAGCTTAGCAAAGGGAAGCGGACCTAGCACAGATACGCAGTATTTT. Encoded protein: CASSLAKGSGPSTDTQYF.

The chain employs TRBV15 and TRBJ2-7; D may be TRBD2 (6 bases). The CDR3 runs 13 residues. Germline loops: CDR1 LNHNV, CDR2 YYDKDF (reference sequence). V lost 1 base, J lost 7 bases, and 11 bases lay in between. CDR3 in DNA: TGTGCCACCAGCAGAGGACTAGTGGGGGAGCAGTACTTC. This encodes CATSRGLVGEQYF.

The chain recombines TRBV18 with TRBJ1-4; D unclear. The V end lost 1 base, the J end lost 1 base, and 7 bases lay between the germline ends. The CDR3 totals 15 residues. Germline CDR1 reads KGHSH; CDR2 reads LQKENI. The CDR3 loop is CASSPQAETNEKLFF. CDR3 DNA sequence: TGTGCCAGCTCACCACAGGCTGAAACTAATGAAAAACTGTTTTTT.

This chain connects TRBV11-1 to TRBJ2-5; 7 bases fit TRBD1. J lost 1 base, V lost 6 bases, and 11 bases had no gene match. Germline CDR1 reads SGHAT; CDR2 reads FQDESV (reference sequence). The CDR3 spans 16 residues. The CDR3 nucleotides read TGTGCCAGCAGTACGACCATCTCAGGGGGCCAAGAGACCCAGTACTTC. Protein product: CASSTTISGGQETQYF.

The rearrangement links TRBV9 to TRBJ2-7; D gene unclear. The germline CDR1 and CDR2 sequences are SGDLS and YYNGEE. The CDR3 contains 17 residues. Deletions cut 4 bases from V and 5 bases from J, with 25 bases between. The CDR3 DNA follows: TGTGCCAGCAGCTTCCAGATGCCTTGTCCCGGCCGGGACGAGCAGTACTTC. Its protein product is CASSFQMPCPGRDEQYF.

This clone was recorded a few times. The chain is built from TRBV11-1 and TRBJ2-7; no firm D call. This CDR3 contains 13 residues. Trimming took 0 bases from V and 6 from J, leaving 9 bases between them. Germline CDR1 reads SGHAT; CDR2 reads FQDESV (reference sequence). In nucleotides, the CDR3 is TGTGCCAGCAGCTTAGCCGGATCGCGCGAGCAGTACTTC. Protein product: CASSLAGSREQYF.

In its sample, this clone was seen once. This sequence joins TRBV6-5 and TRBJ1-3; the D is unclear. Germline-derived CDR1 and CDR2 are MNHEY and SVGAGI. CDR3 size: 16 residues. With 0 bases removed from V and 3 bases from J, the gap between germline ends came to 12 bases. In nucleotides, the CDR3 is TGTGCCAGCAGTTACTCTGAAACAGCCGGTGGAAACACCATATATTTT. Translated: CASSYSETAGGNTIYF.

In this sample, this clone turned up a few times. This rearrangement joins TRBV7-9 to TRBJ1-1; D remains unclear. Germline V lookup: CDR1 SEHNR, CDR2 FQNEAQ (reference sequence). The V end was cut by 5 bases, the J end by 7 bases, with 11 bases between. This CDR3 contains 12 residues. CDR3 residues: CASSADSLEAFF. The CDR3 DNA is TGTGCCAGCAGCGCAGACTCTCTTGAAGCTTTCTTT.

V gene TRBV9 combines with J gene TRBJ2-5; tentatively, D is TRBD2 (5 bases). V lost 2 bases to trimming and J lost 0 bases, with 8 bases between them. The CDR3 has 14 amino acids. Germline lookup yields CDR1 SGDLS and CDR2 YYNGEE. The CDR3 nucleotides read TGTGCCAGCAGCGTCCGGGGAGACCAAGAGACCCAGTACTTC. Translated: CASSVRGDQETQYF.